One T cell receptor (beta chain) is described in this entry. The antigen remains undetermined. The sample comes from a study of response to subunit inactivated influenza vaccine. Overall study results and limits: That few new T cells are recruited by each seasonal influenza vaccination was the authors' suggestion.

TCRdb redid the calling of the RT-PCR reads with MiXCR, one entry per CDR3 protein. The sample lists about 480,000 distinct CDR3 sequences; 13% were seen once. Per the germline V gene, CDR1 is SGHTA and CDR2 is FQGTGA. Trimming removed 2 bases from V and 0 bases from J; junction bases left unmatched: 4. The CDR3 is 16 amino acids. Sequenced here: PBMCs from blood, sampled roughly 47 days after vaccination. This clonotype was sampled from a man aged 50 to 60 who received an inactivated influenza vaccine. V gene TRBV7-3 combines with J gene TRBJ2-1, with 7 bases identical to TRBD2. The CDR3 DNA is TGTGCCAGCAGCTTATGGCGGGGGAGCTCCTACAATGAGCAGTTCTTC. Protein: CASSLWRGSSYNEQFF.